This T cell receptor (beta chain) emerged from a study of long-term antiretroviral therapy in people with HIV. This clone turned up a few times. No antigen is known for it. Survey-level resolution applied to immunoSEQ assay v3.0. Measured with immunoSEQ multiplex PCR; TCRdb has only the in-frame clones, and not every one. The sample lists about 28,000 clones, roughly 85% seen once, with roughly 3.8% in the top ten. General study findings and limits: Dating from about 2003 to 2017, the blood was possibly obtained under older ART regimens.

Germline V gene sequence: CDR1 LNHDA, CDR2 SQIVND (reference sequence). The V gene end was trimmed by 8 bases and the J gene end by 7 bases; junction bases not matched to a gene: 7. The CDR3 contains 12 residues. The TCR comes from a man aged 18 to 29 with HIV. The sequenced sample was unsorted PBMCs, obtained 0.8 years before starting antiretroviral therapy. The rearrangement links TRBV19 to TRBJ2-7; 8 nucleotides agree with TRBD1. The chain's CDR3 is CASSQGAGEQYF. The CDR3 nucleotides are TGTGCCAGTTCCCAGGGGGCGGGGGAGCAGTACTTC.